The sequence of this T cell receptor (beta chain) was determined in a study of T cells in Graves' hyperthyroidism and ophthalmopathy. Whole-study results and caveats: A model of 13 V-J pairs discriminated ophthalmopathy from stable hyperthyroidism.

The investigators amplified TCR beta CDR3 regions from RNA transcripts. HTBI primers were employed in a first-round RT-PCR of the TCR CDR3. TCRdb used MiXCR to reprocess the multiplex PCR reads, holding one entry per CDR3 protein. In the table there are approximately 350,000 distinct CDR3 sequences, 15% of which are singletons. CDR3 size: 17 residues. The J segment lost 5 bases and the V segment lost 1 base, leaving 11 bases of the junction unmatched. In germline, CDR1 is DFQATT, CDR2 SNEGSKA (reference sequence). The study excluded patients with uncontrolled infection, other autoimmune disease, pregnancy or lactation. This clonotype was seen a few times. The antigen remains unidentified.

The sample comprised blood. J is TRBJ2-3 and V is TRBV20-1, with 11 bases fitting TRBD2. This clonotype was obtained from a woman aged 60-70 years with Graves' ophthalmopathy. The CDR3 nucleotides are TGCAGTGCTAGAGGCGACATCCTACTAGCGGGAGAAGATACGCAGTATTTT. This translates into CSARGDILLAGEDTQYF.